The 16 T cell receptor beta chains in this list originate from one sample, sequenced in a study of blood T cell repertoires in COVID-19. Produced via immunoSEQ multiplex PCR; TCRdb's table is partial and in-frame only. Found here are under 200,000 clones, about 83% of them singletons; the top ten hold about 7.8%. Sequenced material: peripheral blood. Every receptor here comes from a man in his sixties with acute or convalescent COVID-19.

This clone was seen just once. The CDR3 region is CASSLFSPGLGVSEQYF. The CDR3 coding sequence is TGCGCCAGCAGCTTATTCTCCCCGGGACTGGGGGTTTCCGAGCAGTACTTC. The chain has TRBV5-1 and TRBJ2-7; a weak D match, TRBD2 (6 bases). CDR3 length: 17 amino acids. V was shortened by 2 bases and J by 6 bases, with 24 bases between the two germline ends. Germline CDR1 SGHRS, CDR2 YFSETQ. The variable domain in full, completed from reference TRBV5-1 and TRBJ2-7, reads KAGVTQTPRYLIKTRGQQVTLSCSPISGHRSVSWYQQTPGQGLQFLFEYFSETQRNKGNFPGRFSGRQFSNSRSEMNVSTLELGDSALYLCASSLFSPGLGVSEQYFGPGTRLTVT.

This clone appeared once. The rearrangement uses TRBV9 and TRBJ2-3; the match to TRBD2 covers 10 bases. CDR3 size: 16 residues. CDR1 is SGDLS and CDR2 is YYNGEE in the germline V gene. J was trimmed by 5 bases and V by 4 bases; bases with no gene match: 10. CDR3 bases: TGTGCCAGCAGCACCCAGCGGGGGGGCACGTTAGATACGCAGTATTTT. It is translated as CASSTQRGGTLDTQYF.

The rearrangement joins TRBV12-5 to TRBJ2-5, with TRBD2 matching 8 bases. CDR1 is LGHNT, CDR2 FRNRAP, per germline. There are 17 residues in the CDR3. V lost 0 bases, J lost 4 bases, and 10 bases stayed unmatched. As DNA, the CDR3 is TGTGCTAGTGGTTTGGTAAGGAGCGGGGGCATCGGAGAGACCCAGTACTTC. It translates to CASGLVRSGGIGETQYF.

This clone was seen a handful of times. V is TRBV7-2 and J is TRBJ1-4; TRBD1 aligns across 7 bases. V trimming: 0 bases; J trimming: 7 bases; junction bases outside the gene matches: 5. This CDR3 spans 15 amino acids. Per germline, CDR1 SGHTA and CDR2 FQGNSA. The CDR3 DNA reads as TGTGCCAGCAGCTTAGCAGTCAGGGGGGCTGAAAAACTGTTTTTT. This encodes CASSLAVRGAEKLFF.

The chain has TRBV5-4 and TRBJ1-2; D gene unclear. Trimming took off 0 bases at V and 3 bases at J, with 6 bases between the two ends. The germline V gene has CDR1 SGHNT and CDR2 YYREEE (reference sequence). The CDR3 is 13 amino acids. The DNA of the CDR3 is TGTGCCAGCAGCTTGGACCAGTACTATGGCTACACCTTC. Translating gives CASSLDQYYGYTF.

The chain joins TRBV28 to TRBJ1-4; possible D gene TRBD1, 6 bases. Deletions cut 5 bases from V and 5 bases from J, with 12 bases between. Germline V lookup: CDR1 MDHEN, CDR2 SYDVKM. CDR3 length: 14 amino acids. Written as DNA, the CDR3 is TGTGCCAGCAGTCCGGGACAAGAAAATGAAAAACTGTTTTTT. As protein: CASSPGQENEKLFF.

CDR3 coding DNA: TGTGCCAGCAGTCCCCCTGGACTTTATACGCAGTATTTT. Protein sequence: CASSPPGLYTQYF. The chain carries TRBV6-2 or TRBV6-3 and TRBJ2-3, with D perhaps TRBD2 (5 bases). Trimming removed 5 bases at V and 7 bases at J, with 13 bases between. This CDR3 is built from 13 residues. CDR1 and CDR2 (germline): MNHEY, SVGEGT.

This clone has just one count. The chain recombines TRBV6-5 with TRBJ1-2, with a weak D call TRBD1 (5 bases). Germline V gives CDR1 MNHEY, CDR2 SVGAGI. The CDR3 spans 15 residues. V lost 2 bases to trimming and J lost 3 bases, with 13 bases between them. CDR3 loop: CASSYAQTRDYGYTF. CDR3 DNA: TGTGCCAGCAGTTACGCGCAAACCAGGGACTATGGCTACACCTTC.

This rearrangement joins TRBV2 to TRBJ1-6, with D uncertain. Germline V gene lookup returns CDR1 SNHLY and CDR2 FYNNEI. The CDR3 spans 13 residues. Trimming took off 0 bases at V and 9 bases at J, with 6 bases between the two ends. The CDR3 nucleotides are TGTGCCAGCAGTGAAGCCCCGCGTTCACCCCTCCACTTT. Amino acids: CASSEAPRSPLHF.

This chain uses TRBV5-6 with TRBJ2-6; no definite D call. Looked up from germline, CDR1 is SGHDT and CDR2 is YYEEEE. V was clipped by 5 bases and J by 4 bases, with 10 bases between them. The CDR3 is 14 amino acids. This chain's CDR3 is CASRPLSGANVLTF. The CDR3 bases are TGTGCCAGCAGACCACTCTCCGGGGCCAACGTCCTGACTTTC.

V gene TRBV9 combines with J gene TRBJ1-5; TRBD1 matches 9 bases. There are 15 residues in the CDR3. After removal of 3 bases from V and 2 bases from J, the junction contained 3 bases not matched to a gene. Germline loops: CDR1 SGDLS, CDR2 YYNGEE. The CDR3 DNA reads TGTGCCAGCAGCGGACAGGGGGAGGGCAATCAGCCCCAGCATTTT. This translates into CASSGQGEGNQPQHF.

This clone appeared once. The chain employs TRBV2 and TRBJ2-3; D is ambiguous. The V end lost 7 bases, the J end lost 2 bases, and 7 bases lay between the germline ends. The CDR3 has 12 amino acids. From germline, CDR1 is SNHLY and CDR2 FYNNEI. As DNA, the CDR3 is TGTGCCAGCAAAGAGGACACAGATACGCAGTATTTT. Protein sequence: CASKEDTDTQYF.

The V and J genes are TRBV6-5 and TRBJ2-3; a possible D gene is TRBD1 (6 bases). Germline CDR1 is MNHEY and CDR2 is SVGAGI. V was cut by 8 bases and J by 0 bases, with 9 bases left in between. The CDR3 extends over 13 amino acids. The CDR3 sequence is CASGGVSTDTQYF. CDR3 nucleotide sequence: TGTGCCAGCGGGGGCGTCAGCACAGATACGCAGTATTTT.

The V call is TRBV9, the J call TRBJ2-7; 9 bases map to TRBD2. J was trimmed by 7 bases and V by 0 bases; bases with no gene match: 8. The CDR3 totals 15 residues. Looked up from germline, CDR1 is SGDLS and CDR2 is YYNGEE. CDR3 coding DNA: TGTGCCAGCAGCGTAGAGGCTAGCGGGGTGTGGGAGCAGTACTTC. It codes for CASSVEASGVWEQYF.

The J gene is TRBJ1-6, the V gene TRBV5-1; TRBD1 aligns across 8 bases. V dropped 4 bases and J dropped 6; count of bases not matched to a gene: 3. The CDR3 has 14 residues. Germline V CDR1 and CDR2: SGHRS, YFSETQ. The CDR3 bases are TGCGCCAGCAGCCGGGACAGGAGTAATTCACCCCTCCACTTT. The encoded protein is CASSRDRSNSPLHF.

DNA for the CDR3: TGTGCCAGCAGCCGTCTAGCGGCGGATACTTACAATGAGCAGTTCTTC. Translating gives CASSRLAADTYNEQFF. The rearrangement joins TRBV5-6 to TRBJ2-1, with TRBD2 matching 7 bases. The CDR3 sequence is 16 residues long. V lost 4 bases and J lost 4; bases outside the gene matches: 11. The germline CDR1 and CDR2 sequences are SGHDT and YYEEEE.